This T cell receptor (beta chain) appears in the sequencing data of a study of T-cell reconstitution after alpha-beta-depleted transplantation in children. General study results and limits: About two months after transplant, alpha-beta T cells reportedly came from several hundred expanded graft clones.

This clonotype was seen many times. Antigen specificity is unknown. Unique molecular identifiers were incorporated during preparation of the TCRbeta library. TCRdb redid the calling of the PCR reads with MiXCR, one entry per CDR3 protein. The sample records 250,000 or so distinct CDR3 sequences, roughly 8.2% being singletons. CDR3 length: 13 amino acids. The trim removed 5 bases at V and 3 bases at J, leaving 2 bases unmatched. Germline assignment: CDR1 SGHRS and CDR2 YFSETQ. The sequence came from a male patient younger than 18 who had a stem cell transplant for acute lymphoblastic leukemia, so the T cells may come from the graft donor. Specimen: PBMCs, mostly from graft donor cells, collected 180 days after TCRalphabeta/CD19-depleted stem cell transplant. The chain couples TRBV5-1 to TRBJ1-2, with 9 bases identical to TRBD1. The CDR3 region has the DNA TGCGCCAGCAGGCGGGACAGGGACTATGGCTACACCTTC. Its protein product is CASRRDRDYGYTF.